What follows are 9 T cell receptor beta chains derived from one specimen sequenced in a study of ipilimumab plus nivolumab after autologous stem cell transplantation. Sequencing was performed with immunoSEQ multiplex PCR; in TCRdb, only in-frame clones are kept and a portion is missing. The sample records approximately 5,000 clones, approximately 76% being singletons. Sequences were derived from PBMCs, sampled in a trial of ipilimumab plus nivolumab as post-transplant consolidation. These receptors came from a male donor with multiple myeloma.

The rearrangement uses TRBV7-9 and TRBJ2-3; D remains ambiguous. Trimming shortened V by 5 bases and J by 0 bases, and 9 bases separated the two germline ends. In germline, CDR1 is SEHNR, CDR2 FQNEAQ (reference sequence). The length of the CDR3 is 14 residues. CDR3 loop: CASSRPGSTDTQYF. DNA for the CDR3: TGTGCCAGCAGCCGCCCGGGCAGCACAGATACGCAGTATTTT. Based on the CDR3 plus reference TRBV7-9 and TRBJ2-3, the full variable domain is DTGVSQNPRHKITKRGQNVTFRCDPISEHNRLYWYRQTLGQGPEFLTYFQNEAQLEKSRLLSDRFSAERPKGSFSTLEIQRTEQGDSAMYLCASSRPGSTDTQYFGPGTRLTVL.

This chain uses TRBV7-4 with TRBJ2-1, with no clear D. The CDR3 is 13 amino acids. The V end lost 5 bases, the J end lost 7 bases, and 12 bases lay between the germline ends. Germline CDR1 and CDR2: SGHVT and SQSDAQ. Here the CDR3 reads CASSPTPGNEQFF. The CDR3 DNA reads as TGTGCCAGCAGCCCAACGCCGGGTAATGAGCAGTTCTTC. Variable domain in full (rest from reference TRBV7-4 and TRBJ2-1): GAGVSQSPRYKVAKRGRDVALRCDSISGHVTLYWYRQTLGQGSEVLTYSQSDAQRDKSGRPSGRFSAERPERSVSTLKIQRTEQGDSAVYLCASSPTPGNEQFFGPGTRLTVL.

The chain couples TRBV30 to TRBJ2-2, with 7 nucleotides matching TRBD1. There are 16 residues in the CDR3. The trim removed 4 bases at V and 1 base at J, leaving 9 bases unmatched. Germline V gene sequence: CDR1 GTSNPN, CDR2 SVGIG (reference sequence). The CDR3 sequence: CAWNLLDRMNTGELFF. The DNA of the CDR3 is TGTGCCTGGAACCTCCTGGACAGGATGAACACCGGGGAGCTGTTTTTT.

This clone was seen only a few times. The genes are TRBV28 and TRBJ2-5, with D possibly being TRBD1 or TRBD2 (5 bases each). The V end was cut by 6 bases, the J end by 7 bases, with 18 bases between. The germline gives CDR1 MDHEN, CDR2 SYDVKM. The CDR3 runs 14 residues. The CDR3 here is CASSRRDRVGTQYF. In DNA, the CDR3 is TGTGCCAGCAGCCGCCGGGACCGCGTCGGGACCCAGTACTTC.

This clone has just one count. The genes are TRBV7-2 and TRBJ2-7, with TRBD2 matching 11 bases. From germline, CDR1 is SGHTA and CDR2 FQGNSA. Trimming removed 6 bases from V and 2 bases from J; junction bases left unmatched: 6. This CDR3 region has 15 residues. CDR3 nucleotide sequence: TGTGCCAGCAGTAAGCTAGCGGGGGGCCCCTACGAGCAGTACTTC. Translation gives CASSKLAGGPYEQYF. Filled out from reference TRBV7-2 and TRBJ2-7, the complete variable domain reads GAGVSQSPSNKVTEKGKDVELRCDPISGHTALYWYRQSLGQGLEFLIYFQGNSAPDKSGLPSDRFSAERTGGSVSTLTIQRTQQEDSAVYLCASSKLAGGPYEQYFGPGTRLTVT.

The chain couples TRBV5-4 to TRBJ2-1, with D perhaps matching TRBD1 (5 bases). Germline V gives CDR1 SGHNT, CDR2 YYREEE (reference sequence). This CDR3 spans 13 amino acids. The V end was cut by 6 bases, the J end by 4 bases, with 11 bases between. The DNA for the CDR3 is TGTGCCAGCACAGGGCCACCGTACAATGAGCAGTTCTTC. It is translated as CASTGPPYNEQFF. The full variable domain, rest sourced from reference TRBV5-4 and TRBJ2-1, is ETGVTQSPTHLIKTRGQQVTLRCSSQSGHNTVSWYQQALGQGPQFIFQYYREEENGRGNFPPRFSGLQFPNYSSELNVNALELDDSALYLCASTGPPYNEQFFGPGTRLTVL.

This rearrangement joins TRBV30 to TRBJ1-6, with D unresolved. Between the trimmed V and J ends, which lost 1 base and 10 bases, there was a span of 14 bases. The germline gives CDR1 GTSNPN, CDR2 SVGIG (reference sequence). The CDR3 sequence is 14 residues long. CDR3 nucleotides: TGTGCCTGGAGTGGGTTGAAGGGAGGCTCACCCCTCCACTTT. As protein: CAWSGLKGGSPLHF.

V is TRBV4-3 and J is TRBJ2-1, with D possibly called TRBD1 or TRBD2 (5 bases each). V shed 0 bases and J shed 3 bases, with 15 bases lying between them. The CDR3 has 17 residues. CDR1 LGHNA and CDR2 YSLEER come from the germline V gene. Written as DNA, the CDR3 is TGCGCCAGCAGCCAAGACGCCGGGACCCTCTTCTACAATGAGCAGTTCTTC. Its translation is CASSQDAGTLFYNEQFF.

In its sample, this clone was seen a few times. The J gene is TRBJ1-4, the V gene TRBV25-1, with 9 bases lining up with TRBD1. V trimming: 8 bases; J trimming: 6 bases; junction bases outside the gene matches: 4. Germline V gene sequence: CDR1 MGHDK, CDR2 SYGVNS. The CDR3 sequence is 13 residues long. Here the CDR3 DNA reads TGTGCCAGCCGGGGACAGGGAGATGAAAAACTGTTTTTT. This sequence encodes CASRGQGDEKLFF.